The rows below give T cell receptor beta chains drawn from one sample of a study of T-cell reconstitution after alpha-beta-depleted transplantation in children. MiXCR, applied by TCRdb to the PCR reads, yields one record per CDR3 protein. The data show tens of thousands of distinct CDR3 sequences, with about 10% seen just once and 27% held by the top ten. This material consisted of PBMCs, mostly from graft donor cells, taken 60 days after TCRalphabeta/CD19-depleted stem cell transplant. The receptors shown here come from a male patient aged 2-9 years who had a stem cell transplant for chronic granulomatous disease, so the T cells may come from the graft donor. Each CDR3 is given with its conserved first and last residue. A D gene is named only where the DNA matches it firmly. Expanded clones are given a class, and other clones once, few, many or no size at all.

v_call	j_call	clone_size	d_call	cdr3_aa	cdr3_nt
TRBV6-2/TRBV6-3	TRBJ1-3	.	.	CASSFRGPSSGNTIYF	TGTGCCAGCAGTTTCCGCGGACCAAGCTCTGGAAACACCATATATTTT
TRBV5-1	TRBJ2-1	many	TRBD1	CASGTGSRDNEQFF	TGCGCCAGCGGGACAGGGTCGAGGGACAATGAGCAGTTCTTC
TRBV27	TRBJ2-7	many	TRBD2	CASKTSGSGEQYF	TGTGCCAGCAAAACTAGCGGGAGTGGCGAGCAGTACTTC
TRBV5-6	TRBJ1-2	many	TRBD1	CASTLEGTGVLDGYTF	TGTGCCAGCACCCTAGAAGGGACAGGGGTTCTCGATGGCTACACCTTC
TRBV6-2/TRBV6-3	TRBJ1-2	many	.	CASSYTYGYTF	TGTGCCAGCAGTTATACCTATGGCTACACCTTC
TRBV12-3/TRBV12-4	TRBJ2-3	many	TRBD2	CASSSTGLATDTQYF	TGTGCCAGCAGTTCAACAGGACTAGCAACAGATACGCAGTATTTT
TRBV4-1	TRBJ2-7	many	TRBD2	CASSQETSGIYEQYF	TGCGCCAGCAGCCAAGAGACTAGCGGGATATACGAGCAGTACTTC
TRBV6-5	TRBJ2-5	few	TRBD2	CASSYSTSVSETQYF	TGTGCCAGCAGTTACTCGACTAGCGTTTCAGAGACCCAGTACTTC
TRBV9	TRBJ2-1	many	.	CASSSSPSSYNEQFF	TGTGCCAGCAGCTCTAGCCCTTCCTCCTACAATGAGCAGTTCTTC
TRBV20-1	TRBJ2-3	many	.	CSARLLTDTQYF	TGCAGTGCTAGACTACTCACAGATACGCAGTATTTT
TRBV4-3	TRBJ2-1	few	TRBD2	CASSQWTSGSNEQFF	TGCGCCAGCAGCCAATGGACTAGCGGGAGCAATGAGCAGTTCTTC
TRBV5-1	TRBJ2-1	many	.	CASSLGGLYNEQFF	TGCGCCAGCAGCTTGGGAGGTCTCTACAATGAGCAGTTCTTC
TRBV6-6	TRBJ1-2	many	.	CASRPGQTYGYTF	TGTGCCAGCAGACCCGGACAGACCTATGGCTACACCTTC
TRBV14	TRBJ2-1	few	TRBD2	CASSQEQLGTSGRHSSYNEQFF	TGTGCCAGCAGCCAAGAACAGTTGGGGACTAGCGGGAGACATAGCTCCTACAATGAGCAGTTCTTC
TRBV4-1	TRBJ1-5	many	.	CASSQDLDYEAGLFSNQPQHF	TGCGCCAGCAGCCAAGATCTAGACTATGAGGCAGGCCTATTTAGCAATCAGCCCCAGCATTTT
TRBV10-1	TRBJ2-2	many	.	CASSPLITGELFF	TGCGCCAGCAGCCCCCTCATCACCGGGGAGCTGTTTTTT
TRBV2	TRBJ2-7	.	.	CASSASPGLSYEQYF	TGTGCCAGCAGTGCAAGCCCGGGACTGTCCTACGAGCAGTACTTC
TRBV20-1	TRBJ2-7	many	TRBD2	CSARDLLAGDTYEQYF	TGCAGTGCTAGAGATCTCCTAGCGGGGGATACCTACGAGCAGTACTTC
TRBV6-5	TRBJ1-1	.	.	CASSSRVTENTEAFF	TGTGCCAGCAGTTCACGGGTGACAGAGAACACTGAAGCTTTCTTT
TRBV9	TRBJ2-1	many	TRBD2	CASSVGGSGNEQFF	TGTGCCAGCAGCGTAGGCGGGAGTGGCAATGAGCAGTTCTTC
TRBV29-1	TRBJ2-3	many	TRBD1	CSVYRGVDTQYF	TGCAGCGTGTACAGGGGTGTAGATACGCAGTATTTT
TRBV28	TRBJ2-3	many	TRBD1	CASTGQGASDTQYF	TGTGCCAGCACCGGACAGGGGGCGTCAGATACGCAGTATTTT
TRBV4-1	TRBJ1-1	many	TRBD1	CASSQLGQGAFF	TGCGCCAGCAGCCAACTTGGACAGGGAGCTTTCTTT
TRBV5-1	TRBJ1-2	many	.	CASSPRDNYGYTF	TGCGCCAGCAGCCCCCGGGACAACTATGGCTACACCTTC
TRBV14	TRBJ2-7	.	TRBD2	CASSQFFGELAGGKYEQYF	TGTGCCAGCAGCCAATTCTTTGGAGAGCTAGCGGGAGGGAAATACGAGCAGTACTTC
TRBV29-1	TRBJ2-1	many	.	CSAWTASYNEQFF	TGCAGCGCTTGGACAGCATCCTACAATGAGCAGTTCTTC
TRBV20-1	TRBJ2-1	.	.	CSASASSYNEQFF	TGCAGTGCTAGCGCCAGCTCCTACAATGAGCAGTTCTTC
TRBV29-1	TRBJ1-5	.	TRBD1	CSAMAGGDQPQHF	TGCAGCGCCATGGCAGGGGGCGATCAGCCCCAGCATTTT
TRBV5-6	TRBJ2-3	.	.	CASSLAQLRGDTQYF	TGTGCCAGCAGCTTGGCCCAGCTAAGAGGGGATACGCAGTATTTT
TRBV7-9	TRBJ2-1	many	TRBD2	CASSLSGGRADEQFF	TGTGCCAGCAGCTTATCAGGCGGGAGGGCCGATGAGCAGTTCTTC
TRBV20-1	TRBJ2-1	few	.	CSAIRLEGTYNEQFF	TGCAGTGCTATTCGCCTTGAGGGAACCTACAATGAGCAGTTCTTC
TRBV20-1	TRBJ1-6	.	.	CSASGGGSPLHF	TGCAGTGCTAGCGGGGGGGGTTCACCCCTCCACTTT
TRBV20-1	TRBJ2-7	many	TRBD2	CSARDEGLMGYEQYF	TGCAGTGCTAGGGACGAGGGACTAATGGGATACGAGCAGTACTTC
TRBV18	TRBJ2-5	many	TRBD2	CASSPRGLAGEETQYF	TGTGCCAGCTCACCCCGAGGACTAGCGGGAGAAGAGACCCAGTACTTC
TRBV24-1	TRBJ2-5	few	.	CATSVADTAGQETQYF	TGTGCCACCAGTGTGGCGGACACCGCGGGACAAGAGACCCAGTACTTC
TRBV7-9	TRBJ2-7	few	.	CASSFRGEQYF	TGTGCCAGCAGCTTCAGGGGCGAGCAGTACTTC
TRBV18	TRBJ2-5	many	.	CASSPGGPQETQYF	TGTGCCAGCTCACCAGGAGGGCCCCAAGAGACCCAGTACTTC
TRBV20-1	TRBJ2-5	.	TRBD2	CNMRVGLATETQYF	TGCAATATGCGCGTTGGACTAGCAACGGAGACCCAGTACTTC
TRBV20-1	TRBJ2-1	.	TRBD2	CSARPGLAGGGTSYNEQFF	TGCAGTGCTAGACCCGGACTAGCGGGAGGAGGTACCTCCTACAATGAGCAGTTCTTC
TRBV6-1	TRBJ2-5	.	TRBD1	CASGQGRGQETQYF	TGTGCCAGCGGACAGGGACGAGGCCAAGAGACCCAGTACTTC
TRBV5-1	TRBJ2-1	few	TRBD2	CASTDRAGGDNEQFF	TGCGCCAGCACCGACAGGGCGGGAGGGGACAATGAGCAGTTCTTC
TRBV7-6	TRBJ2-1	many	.	CASSLVSPSSDSYNEQFF	TGTGCCAGCAGCTTAGTTTCCCCTTCGAGCGACTCCTACAATGAGCAGTTCTTC
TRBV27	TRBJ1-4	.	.	CASSPWGGATNEKLFF	TGTGCCAGCAGTCCCTGGGGTGGGGCAACTAATGAAAAACTGTTTTTT
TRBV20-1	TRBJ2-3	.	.	CSAPGGLRVSTDTQYF	TGCAGTGCTCCCGGGGGATTGAGGGTGAGCACAGATACGCAGTATTTT
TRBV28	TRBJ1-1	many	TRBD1	CASSLARGPTEAFF	TGTGCCAGCAGTTTAGCCAGGGGGCCGACTGAAGCTTTCTTT
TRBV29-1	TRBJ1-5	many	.	CSVQTGAYSQPQHF	TGCAGCGTCCAGACAGGCGCCTACAGTCAGCCCCAGCATTTT